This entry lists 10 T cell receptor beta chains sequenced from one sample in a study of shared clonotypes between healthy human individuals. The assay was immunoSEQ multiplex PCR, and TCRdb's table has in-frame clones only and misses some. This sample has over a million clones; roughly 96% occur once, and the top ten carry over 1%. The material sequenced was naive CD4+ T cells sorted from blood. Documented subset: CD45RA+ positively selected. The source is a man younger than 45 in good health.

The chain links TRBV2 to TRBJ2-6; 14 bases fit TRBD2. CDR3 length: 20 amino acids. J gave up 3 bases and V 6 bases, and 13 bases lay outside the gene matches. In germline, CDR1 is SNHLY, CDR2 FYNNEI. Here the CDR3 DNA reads TGTGCCAGCAGCCCGATTTCAGGGACTAGCGGGAGAAATGGGGCCAACGTCCTGACTTTC. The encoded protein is CASSPISGTSGRNGANVLTF.

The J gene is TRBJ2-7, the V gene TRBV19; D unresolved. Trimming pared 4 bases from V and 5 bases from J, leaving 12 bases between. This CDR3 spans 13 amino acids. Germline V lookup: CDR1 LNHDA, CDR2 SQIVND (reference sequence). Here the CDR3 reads CASSKGFYDEQYF. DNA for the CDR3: TGTGCCAGTAGTAAGGGTTTTTATGACGAGCAGTACTTC. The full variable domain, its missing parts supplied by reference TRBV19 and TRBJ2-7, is DGGITQSPKYLFRKEGQNVTLSCEQNLNHDAMYWYRQDPGQGLRLIYYSQIVNDFQKGDIAEGYSVSREKKESFPLTVTSAQKNPTAFYLCASSKGFYDEQYFGPGTRLTVT.

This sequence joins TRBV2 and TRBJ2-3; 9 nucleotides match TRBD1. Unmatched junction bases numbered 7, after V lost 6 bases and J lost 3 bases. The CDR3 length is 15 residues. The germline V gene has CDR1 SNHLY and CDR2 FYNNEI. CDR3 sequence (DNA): TGTGCCAGCAGGAAACAGGGGGCCTTGACAGATACGCAGTATTTT. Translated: CASRKQGALTDTQYF.

CDR3 coding DNA: TGCGCCAGCAGCCCCGGGACAGGCCCACAGAATACGCAGTATTTT. This sequence encodes CASSPGTGPQNTQYF. V is TRBV5-1 and J is TRBJ2-3, with 8 bases fitting TRBD1. The CDR3 contains 15 residues. With 4 bases clipped from V and 7 bases from J, the junction kept 11 bases outside the gene matches. Germline CDR1 and CDR2: SGHRS and YFSETQ.

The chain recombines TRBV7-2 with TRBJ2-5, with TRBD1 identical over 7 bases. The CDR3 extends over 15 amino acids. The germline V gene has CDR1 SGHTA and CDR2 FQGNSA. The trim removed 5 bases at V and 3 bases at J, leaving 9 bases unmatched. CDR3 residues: CASSLRGPAEETQYF. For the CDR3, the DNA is TGTGCCAGCAGCCTGAGGGGGCCTGCGGAAGAGACCCAGTACTTC.

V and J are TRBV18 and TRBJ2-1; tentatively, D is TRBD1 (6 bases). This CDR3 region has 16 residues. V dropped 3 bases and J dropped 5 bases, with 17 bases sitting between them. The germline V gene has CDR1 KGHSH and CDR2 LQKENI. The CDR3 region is CASSPLGRGNHNEQFF. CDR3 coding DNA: TGTGCCAGCTCACCCCTCGGAAGGGGGAATCACAATGAGCAGTTCTTC. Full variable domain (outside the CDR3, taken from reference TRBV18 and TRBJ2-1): NAGVMQNPRHLVRRRGQEARLRCSPMKGHSHVYWYRQLPEEGLKFMVYLQKENIIDESGMPKERFSAEFPKEGPSILRIQQVVRGDSAAYFCASSPLGRGNHNEQFFGPGTRLTVL.

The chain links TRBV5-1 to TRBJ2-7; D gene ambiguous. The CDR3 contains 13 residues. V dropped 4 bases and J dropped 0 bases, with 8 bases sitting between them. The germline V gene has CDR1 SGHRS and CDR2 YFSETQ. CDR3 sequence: CASSPGYSYEQYF. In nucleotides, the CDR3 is TGCGCCAGCAGCCCCGGTTACTCCTACGAGCAGTACTTC.

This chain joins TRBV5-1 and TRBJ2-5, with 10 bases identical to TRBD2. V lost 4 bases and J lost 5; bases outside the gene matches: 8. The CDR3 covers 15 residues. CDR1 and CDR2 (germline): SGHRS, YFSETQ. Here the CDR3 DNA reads TGCGCCAGCAGCAATGGAGCGGGAGGGGTGGAGACCCAGTACTTC. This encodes CASSNGAGGVETQYF. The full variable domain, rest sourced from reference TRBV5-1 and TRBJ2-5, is KAGVTQTPRYLIKTRGQQVTLSCSPISGHRSVSWYQQTPGQGLQFLFEYFSETQRNKGNFPGRFSGRQFSNSRSEMNVSTLELGDSALYLCASSNGAGGVETQYFGPGTRLLVL.

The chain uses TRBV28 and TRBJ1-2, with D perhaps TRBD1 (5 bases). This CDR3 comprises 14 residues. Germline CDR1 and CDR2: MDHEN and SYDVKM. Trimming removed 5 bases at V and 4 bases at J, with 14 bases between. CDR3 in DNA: TGTGCCAGCAGTGCCGGGACCCTCCCCTATGGCTACACCTTC. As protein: CASSAGTLPYGYTF.

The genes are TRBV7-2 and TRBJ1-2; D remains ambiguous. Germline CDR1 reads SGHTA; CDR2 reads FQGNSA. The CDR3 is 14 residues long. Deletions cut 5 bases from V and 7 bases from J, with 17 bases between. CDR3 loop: CASSPRVGQGGYTF. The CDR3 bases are TGTGCCAGCAGCCCCCGAGTGGGCCAAGGTGGCTACACCTTC. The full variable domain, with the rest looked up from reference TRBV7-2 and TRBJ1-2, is GAGVSQSPSNKVTEKGKDVELRCDPISGHTALYWYRQSLGQGLEFLIYFQGNSAPDKSGLPSDRFSAERTGGSVSTLTIQRTQQEDSAVYLCASSPRVGQGGYTFGSGTRLTVV.